The rows below give T cell receptor beta chains drawn from one sample of a study of cytomegalovirus exposure and HLA in healthy donors. Libraries were prepared by immunoSEQ multiplex PCR; TCRdb keeps only in-frame clonotypes and omits some of them. There are tens of thousands of clones in the sample; roughly 72% occur only once, and about 24% lies in the top ten. Sequencing input: PBMCs. These receptors were collected from a woman in her twenties or thirties in good health and CMV-seropositive. The CDR3 runs from the conserved cysteine through the conserved F or W. Each record gives: J gene, D gene, clone size, V gene, CDR3 protein, CDR3 DNA. A D gene is named only where the DNA matches it firmly. Clone size, where shown, is once, few, many, or a class for clones that have expanded.

TRBJ1-1	TRBD1	.	TRBV2	CASSERQGEGAFF	TGTGCCAGCAGTGAGCGACAGGGAGAAGGAGCTTTCTTT
TRBJ2-3	TRBD2	few	TRBV6-1	CASSEHGRNTDTQYF	TGTGCCAGCAGTGAACACGGGAGGAACACAGATACGCAGTATTTT
TRBJ2-7	TRBD1	.	TRBV10-1	CASSEAPGQHYEQYF	TGCGCCAGCAGTGAGGCCCCGGGACAGCACTACGAGCAGTACTTC
TRBJ1-1	.	.	TRBV18	CASSPGLLNTEAFF	TGTGCCAGCTCACCGGGACTCTTGAACACTGAAGCTTTCTTT
TRBJ2-2	TRBD1	.	TRBV7-9	CASSYGQGRTGELFF	TGTGCCAGCAGCTACGGACAGGGTAGGACCGGGGAGCTGTTTTTT
TRBJ2-7	.	.	TRBV6-5	CASSSVYEQYF	TGTGCCAGCAGTTCCGTCTACGAGCAGTACTTC
TRBJ2-1	TRBD2	.	TRBV13	CASSYGLAGENGPFF	TGTGCCAGCAGTTACGGACTAGCGGGAGAGAATGGGCCCTTCTTC
TRBJ2-2	.	.	TRBV2	CASSESDRNTGELFF	TGTGCCAGCAGTGAATCCGACAGAAACACCGGGGAGCTGTTTTTT
TRBJ2-5	.	.	TRBV15	CATSRDMAQETQYF	TGTGCCACCAGCAGAGATATGGCACAAGAGACCCAGTACTTC
TRBJ2-6	.	.	TRBV28	CASSLFGHSGANVLTF	TGTGCCAGCAGTTTATTCGGACACTCTGGGGCCAACGTCCTGACTTTC
TRBJ2-1	.	.	TRBV6-1	CASKVQEGYNEQFF	TGTGCCAGCAAAGTTCAGGAAGGCTACAATGAGCAGTTCTTC
TRBJ2-7	TRBD2	.	TRBV7-2	CASSYRLAGSREQYF	TGTGCCAGCAGCTACCGACTAGCGGGAAGCCGGGAGCAGTACTTC
TRBJ1-5	.	.	TRBV10-1	CASSESTTADSNQPQHF	TGCGCCAGCAGTGAGTCGACGACAGCCGATAGCAATCAGCCCCAGCATTTT
TRBJ2-7	.	.	TRBV27	CASRSSGSSYEQYF	TGTGCCAGCAGATCCAGTGGGAGCTCCTACGAGCAGTACTTC
TRBJ2-1	.	.	TRBV7-9	CASSSWEYSYNEQFF	TGTGCCAGCAGCAGTTGGGAGTACTCCTACAATGAGCAGTTCTTC
TRBJ2-7	TRBD2	.	TRBV10-2	CASRDRLAKEQYF	TGCGCCAGCAGAGATCGACTAGCGAAGGAGCAGTACTTC
TRBJ1-5	TRBD1	.	TRBV28	CASRRDRDSNQPQHF	TGTGCCAGCAGACGCGACAGGGATAGCAATCAGCCCCAGCATTTT
TRBJ2-7	.	.	TRBV20-1	CQGRAGYEQYF	TGCCAGGGACGGGCGGGGTACGAGCAGTACTTC
TRBJ1-1	.	.	TRBV6-5	CASRIRGGTEAFF	TGTGCCAGCAGGATAAGGGGAGGGACTGAAGCTTTCTTT
TRBJ2-6	.	.	TRBV28	CATKEGRGTGANVLTF	TGTGCCACCAAGGAGGGTCGCGGGACTGGGGCCAACGTCCTGACTTTC
TRBJ2-7	.	.	TRBV27	CASSLLGESYEQYF	TGTGCCAGCAGTTTATTGGGAGAATCCTACGAGCAGTACTTC
TRBJ1-5	TRBD1	.	TRBV6-5	CASSYQKGANQPQHF	TGTGCCAGCAGTTACCAGAAGGGGGCTAATCAGCCCCAGCATTTT
TRBJ2-1	TRBD1	.	TRBV11-2	CASTLGQHEVNEQFF	TGTGCCAGCACCCTGGGACAGCACGAAGTCAATGAGCAGTTCTTC
TRBJ2-7	.	.	TRBV1	CTSPERTSYEQYF	TGCACCAGTCCCGAGCGGACCTCCTACGAGCAGTACTTC
TRBJ2-1	TRBD1	few	TRBV4-3	CASSQDGTGGNNEQFF	TGCGCCAGCAGCCAAGATGGGACAGGGGGAAACAATGAGCAGTTCTTC
TRBJ1-2	TRBD1	.	TRBV7-9	CASSTRDREVFGYTF	TGTGCCAGCAGCACGCGGGACAGGGAGGTTTTTGGCTACACCTTC
TRBJ2-6	.	few	TRBV5-6	CASSFIRAGANVLTF	TGTGCCAGCAGCTTCATCAGGGCTGGGGCCAACGTCCTGACTTTC
TRBJ1-2	.	.	TRBV2	CASGGHYGYTF	TGTGCCAGCGGAGGCCACTATGGCTACACCTTC
TRBJ2-7	.	.	TRBV6-5	CASSYFGQGGEQYF	TGTGCCAGCAGTTACTTCGGGCAGGGTGGCGAGCAGTACTTC
TRBJ2-1	TRBD2	.	TRBV5-4	CASSLADGGFRQFF	TGTGCCAGCAGCTTGGCTGACGGGGGGTTCCGGCAGTTCTTC
TRBJ1-1	.	.	TRBV28	CASSLFERIEAFF	TGTGCCAGCAGTTTATTCGAGAGGATTGAAGCTTTCTTT
TRBJ1-1	.	.	TRBV6-5	CASSYVANTEAFF	TGTGCCAGCAGTTATGTGGCGAACACTGAAGCTTTCTTT
TRBJ1-4	.	.	TRBV5-1	CATKTATLTNEKLFF	TGCGCCACCAAGACAGCCACCCTTACTAATGAAAAACTGTTTTTT
TRBJ2-7	.	.	TRBV5-1	CASSLTSYEQYF	TGCGCCAGCAGCTTAACAAGCTACGAGCAGTACTTC
TRBJ2-7	TRBD1	.	TRBV19	CATSGQGSSYEQYF	TGTGCCACCTCGGGACAGGGGTCGTCCTACGAGCAGTACTTC
TRBJ2-3	.	.	TRBV2	CASSPDGASTQYF	TGTGCCAGCAGCCCCGACGGAGCCAGTACGCAGTATTTT
TRBJ1-5	TRBD1	few	TRBV28	CASSRGQGSQPQHF	TGTGCCAGCAGTCGCGGACAGGGAAGTCAGCCCCAGCATTTT
TRBJ1-2	TRBD1	once	TRBV29-1	CSVAQGDYGYTF	TGCAGCGTCGCCCAGGGGGACTATGGCTACACCTTC
TRBJ1-2	TRBD1	.	TRBV28	CASSLTGNGYTF	TGTGCCAGCAGTTTGACAGGGAATGGCTACACCTTC
TRBJ2-7	.	.	TRBV11-2	CASSSNAGTYEQYF	TGTGCCAGCAGCTCGAACGCAGGGACCTACGAGCAGTACTTC
TRBJ2-3	.	.	TRBV29-1	CSVGSGASTDTQYF	TGCAGCGTTGGGTCAGGGGCGAGCACAGATACGCAGTATTTT
TRBJ2-1	.	few	TRBV14	CASSQIRLQYNEQFF	TGTGCCAGCAGCCAAATCAGACTTCAGTACAATGAGCAGTTCTTC
TRBJ2-1	.	.	TRBV30	CAWSFGGREVDEQFF	TGTGCCTGGAGTTTTGGTGGGAGAGAGGTCGATGAGCAGTTCTTC
TRBJ2-3	TRBD1	.	TRBV19	CASRDRGTDTQYF	TGTGCCAGCCGGGACAGGGGCACAGATACGCAGTATTTT
TRBJ2-5	.	.	TRBV6-6	CASRKTALQETQYF	TGTGCCAGCAGAAAGACAGCCCTTCAAGAGACCCAGTACTTC
TRBJ2-5	TRBD2	.	TRBV4-2	CASSRLAGETQYF	TGTGCCAGCAGCCGACTAGCGGGAGAGACCCAGTACTTC
TRBJ2-3	TRBD2	.	TRBV7-6	CASSETSGRRTDTQYF	TGTGCCAGCAGCGAGACTAGCGGGAGGCGCACAGATACGCAGTATTTT
TRBJ2-1	TRBD2	.	TRBV2	CASRPGTRREQFF	TGTGCCAGCAGACCCGGGACTAGACGGGAGCAGTTCTTC
TRBJ1-1	.	.	TRBV9	CASSVASGTAKAFF	TGTGCCAGCAGCGTAGCTTCTGGAACAGCCAAAGCTTTCTTT
TRBJ2-5	.	few	TRBV7-9	CASTLSGGQGTQYF	TGTGCCAGCACCTTAAGCGGAGGGCAGGGGACCCAGTACTTC
TRBJ1-1	.	.	TRBV10-3	CAISGGTEAFF	TGTGCCATCAGCGGGGGCACTGAAGCTTTCTTT
TRBJ2-5	TRBD2	.	TRBV5-1	CASSSGTSGRVGDLGTQYF	TGCGCCAGCAGCTCAGGGACTAGCGGGAGAGTGGGGGATCTTGGGACCCAGTACTTC
TRBJ2-7	.	.	TRBV7-6	CASSLAPRLAKSYEQYF	TGTGCCAGCAGCTTAGCCCCCAGGCTAGCGAAATCCTACGAGCAGTACTTC
TRBJ2-7	.	.	TRBV7-8	CASSLATRVGYEQYF	TGTGCCAGCAGCTTAGCTACACGGGTAGGATACGAGCAGTACTTC
TRBJ1-1	.	.	TRBV25-1	CASSGGRENTEAFF	TGTGCCAGCAGTGGAGGACGGGAGAACACTGAAGCTTTCTTT
TRBJ1-1	.	.	TRBV19	CASSAHLNTEAFF	TGTGCCAGTAGTGCTCACTTGAACACTGAAGCTTTCTTT
TRBJ2-1	TRBD2	.	TRBV7-2	CASSLALGLAGEQFF	TGTGCCAGCAGCTTAGCTCTCGGACTAGCAGGCGAGCAGTTCTTC
TRBJ2-1	.	.	TRBV6-5	CASSYLERPLNEQFF	TGTGCCAGCAGTTACCTTGAGAGGCCCCTCAATGAGCAGTTCTTC
TRBJ1-1	TRBD1	.	TRBV4-3	CASSQHRGTEAFF	TGCGCCAGCAGCCAACACAGGGGAACTGAAGCTTTCTTT